The TCR beta chain described here comes from a study of early T cells in non-severe SARS-CoV-2 infection. Study overall: Sequenced material consisted of bulk RNA (from unsorted whole blood), and chains were unpaired. Findings of the study overall: The VDJdb matching leaned toward anti-spike CD8 responses and overlooked private and CD4 specificities.

The CDR3 sequence is 13 residues long. The germline V gene encodes CDR1 SQVTM and CDR2 ANQGSEA. Individually, cDNA molecules had unique molecular identifiers attached to them. A single record per CDR3 protein comes from TCRdb applying MiXCR to the 5' RACE reads. The sample holds more than 75,000 distinct CDR3 sequences, approximately 13% seen once. This clonotype was detected many times. Its antigen is undetermined. The V call is TRBV29-1, the J call TRBJ1-1, with a weak D call TRBD1 (5 bases). The specimen sequenced was whole blood. The receptor was derived from an adult who was a healthcare worker with PCR-confirmed SARS-CoV-2 infection or an uninfected control (not recorded which). The CDR3 DNA is TGCAGGACGTACGGGGGATTGAACACTGAAGCTTTCTTT. This codes for CRTYGGLNTEAFF.